Here is one TCR beta chain with its context. Its antigen remains unknown. The sample comes from a study of blood T cells in healthy people across ages. Combining a sample-barcoded 5' primer with a J-beta primer mix, a second PCR ran for 7 to 11 cycles. TCRdb processed the 5' RACE reads anew with MiXCR; each CDR3 protein has one entry. This table holds 1.5 million or so distinct CDR3 sequences, around two fifths found once. Study findings and constraints: Unknown CMV status may confound age-related changes in expanded clones. Older age went with lower TCR beta diversity per million T cells, in a roughly linear way. The study found TCR beta diversity correlated strongly with naive T cell percentage.

What was sequenced was blood. The clonotype originates from a woman between 18 and 30 years old in good health.

CDR3 loop: CASSLNPWQGASDTQYF. The DNA of the CDR3 is TGTGCCAGCAGCTTAAACCCCTGGCAGGGGGCGTCTGATACGCAGTATTTT. This sequence joins TRBV7-3 and TRBJ2-3; 8 bases fit TRBD1. The V gene end was trimmed by 1 base and the J gene end by 6 bases; junction bases not matched to a gene: 12. This CDR3 spans 17 amino acids. The germline CDR1 and CDR2 sequences are SGHTA and FQGTGA.